The 21 T cell receptor beta chains below come from one sample, sequenced in a study of OX40 agonist ivuxolimab in advanced cancers. The protocol was immunoSEQ multiplex PCR, while the TCRdb copy is restricted to in-frame clones and leaves out a portion. The data show roughly 14,000 clones, roughly 78% seen once. The specimen was CD4+ or CD8+ T cells sorted from blood, collected in a trial of the OX40 agonist ivuxolimab. The receptors originated from an adult with an advanced solid tumor such as melanoma, head and neck, liver or kidney cancer.

This clone was seen just once. V and J are TRBV4-2 and TRBJ2-2; D uncertain. The V end lost 6 bases, the J end lost 1 base, and 9 bases lay between the germline ends. This CDR3 is built from 14 residues. In germline, CDR1 is LGHNA, CDR2 YNFKEQ. The CDR3 sequence: CASSVGMNTGELFF. CDR3 nucleotide sequence: TGTGCCAGCAGTGTAGGGATGAACACCGGGGAGCTGTTTTTT.

This clone was recorded only once. The gene calls are TRBV15 and TRBJ2-1; TRBD1 aligns across 11 bases. Per germline, CDR1 LNHNV and CDR2 YYDKDF (reference sequence). Trimming removed 3 bases from V and 9 bases from J; junction bases left unmatched: 7. This CDR3 contains 15 residues. CDR3 protein: CATSRPDRGPSEQFF. The CDR3 DNA reads TGTGCCACCAGCAGGCCGGACAGGGGGCCCAGTGAGCAGTTCTTC.

This chain uses TRBV19 with TRBJ2-7; possible D gene TRBD1, 5 bases. Trimming removed 3 bases from V and 3 bases from J, with 9 bases in between. The CDR3 loop spans 13 amino acids. Germline V gene sequence: CDR1 LNHDA, CDR2 SQIVND (reference sequence). The CDR3 region has the DNA TGTGCCAGTAGTATGGGTCAGGGCTACGAGCAGTACTTC. Translation: CASSMGQGYEQYF. Based on the CDR3 plus reference TRBV19 and TRBJ2-7, the full variable domain is DGGITQSPKYLFRKEGQNVTLSCEQNLNHDAMYWYRQDPGQGLRLIYYSQIVNDFQKGDIAEGYSVSREKKESFPLTVTSAQKNPTAFYLCASSMGQGYEQYFGPGTRLTVT.

The chain has TRBV5-8 and TRBJ2-1; TRBD2 agrees at 8 bases. Germline V gives CDR1 SGHTS, CDR2 YDEGEE. This CDR3 is built from 16 residues. Losses at the gene ends were 4 bases for V and 3 bases for J; bases not matched to a gene: 9. The CDR3 sequence: CASSQAGEGFYNEQFF. Written as DNA, the CDR3 is TGTGCCAGCAGCCAAGCGGGGGAAGGGTTCTACAATGAGCAGTTCTTC.

The CDR3 bases are TGTGCCACCAGCACCCCCCCAGGGGGCTACGAGCAGTACTTC. Protein sequence: CATSTPPGGYEQYF. V gene TRBV15 combines with J gene TRBJ2-7; 7 nucleotides align to TRBD1. CDR3 length: 14 amino acids. The V and J ends lost 4 bases and 3 bases, in that order; junction bases with no gene match: 6. Germline-derived CDR1 and CDR2 are LNHNV and YYDKDF (reference sequence).

V usage is TRBV10-1 and J usage is TRBJ2-2; D remains ambiguous. Trimming left V 6 bases short and J 4 bases short, with 6 bases between. CDR3 length equals 12 residues. Germline V gene lookup returns CDR1 WNHNN and CDR2 SYGVQD (reference sequence). CDR3 loop: CASRAATGELFF. Here the CDR3 DNA reads TGCGCCAGCAGGGCAGCCACCGGGGAGCTGTTTTTT.

The rearrangement uses TRBV10-2 and TRBJ2-1; D is undetermined. CDR1 and CDR2 from the germline V gene are WSHSY and SAAADI. The V end was cut by 2 bases, the J end by 3 bases, with 11 bases between. The CDR3 is made up of 15 amino acids. The CDR3 nucleotides are TGCGCCAGCAGTGAGAGTCCGTACAACTACAATGAGCAGTTCTTC. Translating gives CASSESPYNYNEQFF.

This chain joins TRBV27 and TRBJ1-1; D is undetermined. The ends were cut back, 6 bases at V and 6 bases at J, with 11 bases in the middle. The CDR3 extends over 12 amino acids. Looked up from germline, CDR1 is MNHEY and CDR2 is SMNVEV (reference sequence). CDR3 nucleotide sequence: TGTGCCAGCAGCTCGTACCAGGCTGAAGCTTTCTTT. It specifies CASSSYQAEAFF.

The sample holds one count of this clone. The V call is TRBV6-5, the J call TRBJ2-5; D may match TRBD1 or TRBD2 (5 bases each). Germline assignment: CDR1 MNHEY and CDR2 SVGAGI. The CDR3 sequence is 14 residues long. V lost 2 bases and J lost 5, with 12 bases in between. The CDR3 coding sequence is TGTGCCAGCAGTTACCGAGGGGAGACGGAGACCCAGTACTTC. Translation gives CASSYRGETETQYF.

The V gene is TRBV27, the J gene TRBJ2-7; the match to TRBD2 covers 13 bases. V was pared by 4 bases and J by 6 bases, with 6 bases of the junction left unmatched. Germline CDR1 and CDR2: MNHEY and SMNVEV (reference sequence). The CDR3 has 15 amino acids. The CDR3 spells CASSYGTSGMVEQYF. The CDR3 nucleotides read TGTGCCAGCAGTTATGGGACTAGCGGGATGGTCGAGCAGTACTTC.

The genes are TRBV18 and TRBJ2-2; the D gene is possibly TRBD1 (5 bases). V was pared by 6 bases and J by 4 bases, with 15 bases between. Germline CDR1 reads KGHSH; CDR2 reads LQKENI. There are 15 residues in the CDR3. The CDR3: CASSPLDDSTGELFF. The CDR3 bases are TGTGCCAGCTCTCCCCTAGACGACAGCACCGGGGAGCTGTTTTTT.

The V and J genes are TRBV11-2 and TRBJ2-1, with unresolved D. Trimming removed 2 bases at V and 3 bases at J, with 5 bases between. The CDR3 is made up of 13 amino acids. The germline gives CDR1 SGHAT, CDR2 FQNNGV. DNA of the CDR3: TGTGCCAGCAGCTTAAGCGACTACAATGAGCAGTTCTTC. Its protein is CASSLSDYNEQFF.

This clone has more than one count but fewer than ten. The V call is TRBV29-1, the J call TRBJ1-1; D is uncertain. Germline-derived CDR1 and CDR2 are SQVTM and ANQGSEA. This CDR3 has 14 residues. Trimming removed 6 bases from V and 1 base from J, with 15 bases in between. CDR3 in DNA: TGCAGCGTAACAGATTGGATAGGGAACACTGAAGCTTTCTTT. Residues: CSVTDWIGNTEAFF.

The rearrangement links TRBV6-1 to TRBJ2-5; 7 nucleotides agree with TRBD1. CDR1 and CDR2 from the germline V gene are MNHNS and SASEGT. Trimming cost V 2 bases and J 5 bases; bases outside gene matches: 5. This CDR3 region has 14 residues. The CDR3 bases are TGTGCCAGCAGTGAAACAGGGGCCTGGGAGACCCAGTACTTC. Its protein is CASSETGAWETQYF.

The count of this clone is one. V usage is TRBV7-9 and J usage is TRBJ2-3, with D perhaps assigned TRBD1 or TRBD2 (5 bases each). Germline values: CDR1 SEHNR, CDR2 FQNEAQ (reference sequence). The CDR3 has 14 amino acids. The V end lost 8 bases, the J end lost 6 bases, and 18 bases lay between the germline ends. CDR3 coding DNA: TGTGCCAGCGTTCGTGCCTTGGGGGACGATACGCAGTATTTT. Its translation: CASVRALGDDTQYF.

The chain combines TRBV27 with TRBJ2-7, with 7 bases aligning to TRBD2. V was pared by 2 bases and J by 4 bases, with 8 bases of the junction left unmatched. The CDR3 length is 15 residues. Germline assignment: CDR1 MNHEY and CDR2 SMNVEV (reference sequence). The CDR3 DNA is TGTGCCAGCAGTTTAGGGGAGGGGCCGGTTTACGAGCAGTACTTC. As protein: CASSLGEGPVYEQYF.

This clone was seen a few times. This clone may be a read error of a much larger clone one base away. Other DNA variants within this sample encode the same CDR3. The genes are TRBV7-9 and TRBJ2-2, with 8 bases aligning to TRBD2. The CDR3 has 16 residues. Trimming removed 5 bases from V and 4 bases from J; junction bases left unmatched: 9. The germline V gene has CDR1 SEHNR and CDR2 FQNEAQ (reference sequence). In DNA form, the CDR3 reads TGTGCCAGCAGCGCACCGGGGGGGGGTTTCACCGGGGAGCTGTTTTTT. The encoded protein is CASSAPGGGFTGELFF. The variable domain in full, with the rest retrieved from reference TRBV7-9 and TRBJ2-2, is DTGVSQNPRHKITKRGQNVTFRCDPISEHNRLYWYRQTLGQGPEFLTYFQNEAQLEKSRLLSDRFSAERPKGSFSTLEIQRTEQGDSAMYLCASSAPGGGFTGELFFGEGSRLTVL.

The table lists this clone with a count of one. This chain uses TRBV5-4 with TRBJ1-6, with a weak D call TRBD1 (6 bases). CDR1 is SGHNT, CDR2 YYREEE, per germline (reference sequence). The CDR3 spans 15 residues. The V end lost 8 bases, the J end lost 6 bases, and 18 bases lay between the germline ends. CDR3 residues: CASTTGFGGNSPLHF. The CDR3 DNA reads TGTGCCAGTACTACAGGGTTCGGGGGTAATTCACCCCTCCACTTT.

The chain couples TRBV9 to TRBJ1-1; D is ambiguous. Germline V CDR1 and CDR2: SGDLS, YYNGEE. The CDR3 sequence is 14 residues long. Trimming cost V 3 bases and J 6 bases, with 15 bases left between them. CDR3 in amino acids: CASSASEGEAEAFF. Here the CDR3 DNA reads TGTGCCAGCAGCGCCTCCGAGGGCGAGGCTGAAGCTTTCTTT.

The rearrangement joins TRBV19 to TRBJ2-3, with 11 bases lining up with TRBD2. The V gene end was trimmed by 5 bases and the J gene end by 2 bases; junction bases not matched to a gene: 6. CDR3 length equals 16 residues. Germline V gene sequence: CDR1 LNHDA, CDR2 SQIVND (reference sequence). The CDR3 DNA reads TGTGCCAGTAGTGAGGGGACTAGCGGACCCACAGATACGCAGTATTTT. Its protein is CASSEGTSGPTDTQYF.

The chain links TRBV6-1 to TRBJ2-7, with a possible D match to TRBD1 (5 bases). Germline V gene data show CDR1 as MNHNS and CDR2 as SASEGT. This CDR3 region has 14 residues. Trimming left V 1 base short and J 3 bases short, with 10 bases between. CDR3 region: CASSEEQEYYEQYF. The CDR3 bases are TGTGCCAGCAGTGAAGAACAGGAGTACTACGAGCAGTACTTC.